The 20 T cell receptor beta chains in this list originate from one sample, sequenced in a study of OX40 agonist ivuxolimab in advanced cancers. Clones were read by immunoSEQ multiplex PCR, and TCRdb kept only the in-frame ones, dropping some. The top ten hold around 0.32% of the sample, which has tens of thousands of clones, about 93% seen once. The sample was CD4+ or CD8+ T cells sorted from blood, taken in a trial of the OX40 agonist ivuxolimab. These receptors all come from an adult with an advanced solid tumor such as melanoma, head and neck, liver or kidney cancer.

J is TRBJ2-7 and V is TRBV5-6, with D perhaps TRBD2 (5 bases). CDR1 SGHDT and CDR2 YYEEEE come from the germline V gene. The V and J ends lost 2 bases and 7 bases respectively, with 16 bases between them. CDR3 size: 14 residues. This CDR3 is CASSFLGPTGEQYF. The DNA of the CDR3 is TGTGCCAGCAGCTTTTTAGGGCCTACGGGGGAGCAGTACTTC.

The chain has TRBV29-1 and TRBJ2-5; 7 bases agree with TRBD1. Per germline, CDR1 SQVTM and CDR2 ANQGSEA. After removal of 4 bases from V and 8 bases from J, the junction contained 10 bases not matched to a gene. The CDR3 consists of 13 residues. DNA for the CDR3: TGCAGCGTTGGCAGGGACAGCCGAAGTACCCAGTACTTC. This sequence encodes CSVGRDSRSTQYF.

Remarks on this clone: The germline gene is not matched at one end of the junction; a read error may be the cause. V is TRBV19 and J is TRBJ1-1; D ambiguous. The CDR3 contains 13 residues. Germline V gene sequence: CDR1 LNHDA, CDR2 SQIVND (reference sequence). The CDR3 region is CASSIGDTKIAFF. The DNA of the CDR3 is TGTGCCAGCAGTATCGGAGACACTAAAATTGCTTTCTTT.

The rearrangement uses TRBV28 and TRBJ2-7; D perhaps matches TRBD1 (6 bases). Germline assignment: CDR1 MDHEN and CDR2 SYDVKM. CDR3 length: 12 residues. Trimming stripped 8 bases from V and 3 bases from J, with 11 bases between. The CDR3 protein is CASDTQGYEQYF. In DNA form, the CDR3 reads TGTGCCAGCGACACACAGGGCTACGAGCAGTACTTC.

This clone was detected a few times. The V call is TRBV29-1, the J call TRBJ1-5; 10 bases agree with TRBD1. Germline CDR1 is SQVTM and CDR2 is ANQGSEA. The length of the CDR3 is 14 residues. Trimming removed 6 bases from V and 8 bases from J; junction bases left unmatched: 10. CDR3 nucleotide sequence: TGCAGCGTGTCTTCCGGGACAGGGGACAAGCCCCAGCATTTT. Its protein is CSVSSGTGDKPQHF.

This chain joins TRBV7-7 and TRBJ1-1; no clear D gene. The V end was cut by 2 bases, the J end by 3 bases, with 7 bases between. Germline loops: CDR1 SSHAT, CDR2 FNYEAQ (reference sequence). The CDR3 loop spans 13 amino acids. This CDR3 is CASSLSRDTEAFF. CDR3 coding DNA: TGTGCCAGCAGCTTAAGTAGGGACACTGAAGCTTTCTTT.

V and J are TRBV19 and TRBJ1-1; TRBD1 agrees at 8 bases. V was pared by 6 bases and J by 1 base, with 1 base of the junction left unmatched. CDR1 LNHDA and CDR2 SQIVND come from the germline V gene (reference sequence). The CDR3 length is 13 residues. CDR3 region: CASRTGGNTEAFF. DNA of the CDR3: TGTGCCAGTAGAACAGGGGGGAACACTGAAGCTTTCTTT.

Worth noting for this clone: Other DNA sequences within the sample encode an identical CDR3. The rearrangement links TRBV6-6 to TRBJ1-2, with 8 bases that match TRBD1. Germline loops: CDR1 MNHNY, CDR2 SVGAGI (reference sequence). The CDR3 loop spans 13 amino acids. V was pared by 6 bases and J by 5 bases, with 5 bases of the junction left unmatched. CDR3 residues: CASRPGQGYGYTF. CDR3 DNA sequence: TGTGCCAGCAGACCCGGACAGGGATATGGCTACACCTTC.

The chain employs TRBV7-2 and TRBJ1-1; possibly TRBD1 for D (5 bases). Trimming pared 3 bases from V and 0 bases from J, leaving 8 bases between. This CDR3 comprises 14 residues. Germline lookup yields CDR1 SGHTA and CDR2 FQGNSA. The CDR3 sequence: CASSFGGLNTEAFF. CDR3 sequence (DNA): TGTGCCAGCAGCTTCGGGGGACTGAACACTGAAGCTTTCTTT. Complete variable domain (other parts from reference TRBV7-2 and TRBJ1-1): GAGVSQSPSNKVTEKGKDVELRCDPISGHTALYWYRQSLGQGLEFLIYFQGNSAPDKSGLPSDRFSAERTGGSVSTLTIQRTQQEDSAVYLCASSFGGLNTEAFFGQGTRLTVV.

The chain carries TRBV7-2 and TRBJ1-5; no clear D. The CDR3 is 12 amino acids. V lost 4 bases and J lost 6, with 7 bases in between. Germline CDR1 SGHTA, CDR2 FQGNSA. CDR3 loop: CASSWERQPQHF. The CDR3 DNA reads TGTGCCAGCAGCTGGGAACGTCAGCCCCAGCATTTT.

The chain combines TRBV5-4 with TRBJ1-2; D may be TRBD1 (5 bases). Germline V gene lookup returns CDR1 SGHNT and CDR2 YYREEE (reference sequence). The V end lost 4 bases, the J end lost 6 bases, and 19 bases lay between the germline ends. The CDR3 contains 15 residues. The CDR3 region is CASSPPGAWGHGYTF. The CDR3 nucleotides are TGTGCCAGCAGCCCACCCGGGGCGTGGGGCCATGGCTACACCTTC.

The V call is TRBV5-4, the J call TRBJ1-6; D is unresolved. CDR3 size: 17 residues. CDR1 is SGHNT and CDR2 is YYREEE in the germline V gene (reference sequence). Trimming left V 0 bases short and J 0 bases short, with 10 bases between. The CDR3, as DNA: TGTGCCAGCAGCTTGGGGTTCCGAAACTCCTATAATTCACCCCTCCACTTT. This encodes CASSLGFRNSYNSPLHF.

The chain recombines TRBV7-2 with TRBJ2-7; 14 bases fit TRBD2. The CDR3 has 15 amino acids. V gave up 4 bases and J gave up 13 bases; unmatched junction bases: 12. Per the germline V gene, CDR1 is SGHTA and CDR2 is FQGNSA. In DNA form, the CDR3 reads TGTGCCAGCAGCTCGCCCGGGACTAGCGGGAGTCCGGGATACTTC. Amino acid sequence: CASSSPGTSGSPGYF.

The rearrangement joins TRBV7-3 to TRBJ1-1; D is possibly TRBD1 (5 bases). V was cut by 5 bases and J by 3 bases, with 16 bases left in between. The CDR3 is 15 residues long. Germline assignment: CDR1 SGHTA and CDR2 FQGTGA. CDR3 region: CASSRGGGSDTEAFF. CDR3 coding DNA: TGTGCCAGCAGCCGAGGTGGGGGGAGTGACACTGAAGCTTTCTTT. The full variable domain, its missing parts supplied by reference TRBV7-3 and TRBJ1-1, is GAGVSQTPSNKVTEKGKYVELRCDPISGHTALYWYRQSLGQGPEFLIYFQGTGAADDSGLPNDRFFAVRPEGSVSTLKIQRTERGDSAVYLCASSRGGGSDTEAFFGQGTRLTVV.

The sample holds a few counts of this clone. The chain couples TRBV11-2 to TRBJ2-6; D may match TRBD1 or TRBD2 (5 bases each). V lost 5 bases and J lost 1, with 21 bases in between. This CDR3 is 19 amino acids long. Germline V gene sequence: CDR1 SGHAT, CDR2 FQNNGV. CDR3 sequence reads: CASSLYRRDGRSGANVLTF. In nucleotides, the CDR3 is TGTGCCAGCAGCCTCTACCGCCGGGACGGTCGATCTGGGGCCAACGTCCTGACTTTC. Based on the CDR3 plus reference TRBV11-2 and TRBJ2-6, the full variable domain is EAGVAQSPRYKIIEKRQSVAFWCNPISGHATLYWYQQILGQGPKLLIQFQNNGVVDDSQLPKDRFSAERLKGVDSTLKIQPAKLEDSAVYLCASSLYRRDGRSGANVLTFGAGSRLTVL.

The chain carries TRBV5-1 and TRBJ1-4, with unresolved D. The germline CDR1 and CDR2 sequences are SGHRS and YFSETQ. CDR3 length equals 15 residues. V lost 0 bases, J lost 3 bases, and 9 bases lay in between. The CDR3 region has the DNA TGCGCCAGCAGCTTGGGTATCGGGTCTAATGAAAAACTGTTTTTT. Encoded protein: CASSLGIGSNEKLFF.

CDR3 residues: CASSFRGDSSQELFF. The CDR3 DNA reads TGTGCCAGCAGTTTTCGGGGGGACAGTTCGCAGGAGCTGTTTTTT. V gene TRBV28 combines with J gene TRBJ2-2; the D call may be TRBD1 or TRBD2 (7 bases each). CDR3 size: 15 residues. Trimming shortened V by 3 bases and J by 10 bases, and 18 bases separated the two germline ends. CDR1 and CDR2 (germline): MDHEN, SYDVKM. The whole variable domain, remainder taken from reference TRBV28 and TRBJ2-2, is DVKVTQSSRYLVKRTGEKVFLECVQDMDHENMFWYRQDPGLGLRLIYFSYDVKMKEKGDIPEGYSVSREKKERFSLILESASTNQTSMYLCASSFRGDSSQELFFGEGSRLTVL.

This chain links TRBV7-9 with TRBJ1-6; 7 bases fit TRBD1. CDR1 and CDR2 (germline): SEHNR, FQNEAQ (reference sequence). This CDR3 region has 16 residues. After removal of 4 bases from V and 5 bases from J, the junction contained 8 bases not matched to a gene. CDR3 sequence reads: CASSSRSGTDNSPLHF. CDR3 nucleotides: TGTGCCAGCAGCTCTAGGTCCGGGACAGATAATTCACCCCTCCACTTT. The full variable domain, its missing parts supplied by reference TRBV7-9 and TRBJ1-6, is DTGVSQNPRHKITKRGQNVTFRCDPISEHNRLYWYRQTLGQGPEFLTYFQNEAQLEKSRLLSDRFSAERPKGSFSTLEIQRTEQGDSAMYLCASSSRSGTDNSPLHFGNGTRLTVT.

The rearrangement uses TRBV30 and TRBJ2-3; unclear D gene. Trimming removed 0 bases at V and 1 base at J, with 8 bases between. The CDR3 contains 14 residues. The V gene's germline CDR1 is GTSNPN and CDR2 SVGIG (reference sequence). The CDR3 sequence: CAWSVGGGTDTQYF. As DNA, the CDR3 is TGTGCCTGGAGTGTGGGTGGGGGCACAGATACGCAGTATTTT.

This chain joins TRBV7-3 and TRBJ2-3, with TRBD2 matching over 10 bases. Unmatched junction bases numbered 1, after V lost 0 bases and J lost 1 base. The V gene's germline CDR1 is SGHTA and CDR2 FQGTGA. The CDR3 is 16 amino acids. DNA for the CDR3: TGTGCCAGCAGCTTAACTACTAGCGGGGGCACAGATACGCAGTATTTT. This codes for CASSLTTSGGTDTQYF.